Below, 29 T cell receptor beta chains from the same sample are listed, as sequenced in a study of shared clonotypes between healthy human individuals. Only in-frame clones appear in the TCRdb table, and some are missing; sequencing was by immunoSEQ multiplex PCR. The sample holds approximately 2,000,000 clones, 85% to 95% seen once. The sample comprised naive CD4+ T cells from PBMCs. Subset of the sample: CD45RA+ positively selected. The receptors here all came from a young man in good health. Some clones in this sample may be carry-over from other donors' samples.

The chain uses TRBV5-1 and TRBJ2-7; TRBD2 aligns across 11 bases. Trimming removed 4 bases from V and 4 bases from J; junction bases left unmatched: 7. Germline CDR1 is SGHRS and CDR2 is YFSETQ. The CDR3 runs to 15 residues. In DNA form, the CDR3 reads TGCGCCAGCAGCGTAGGGACTAGCGGCAGGTACGAGCAGTACTTC. As protein: CASSVGTSGRYEQYF.

J is TRBJ1-1 and V is TRBV6-5; a weak D match, TRBD1 (5 bases). V was cut by 6 bases and J by 2 bases, with 16 bases left in between. This CDR3 has 15 residues. Per germline, CDR1 MNHEY and CDR2 SVGAGI. In DNA form, the CDR3 reads TGTGCCAGCAGCTCCAGGGCCACGGACAACACTGAAGCTTTCTTT. It encodes CASSSRATDNTEAFF.

Written as DNA, the CDR3 is TGTGCCAGCAGCACGGGACCTCCAGATACGCAGTATTTT. Protein sequence: CASSTGPPDTQYF. The chain employs TRBV5-4 and TRBJ2-3; D assignment may be TRBD1 or TRBD2 (5 bases each). V lost 4 bases and J 4 bases, leaving 10 bases between the germline ends. The CDR3 totals 13 residues. Per germline, CDR1 SGHNT and CDR2 YYREEE (reference sequence). The full variable domain, rest sourced from reference TRBV5-4 and TRBJ2-3, is ETGVTQSPTHLIKTRGQQVTLRCSSQSGHNTVSWYQQALGQGPQFIFQYYREEENGRGNFPPRFSGLQFPNYSSELNVNALELDDSALYLCASSTGPPDTQYFGPGTRLTVL.

The chain has TRBV5-4 and TRBJ2-2; D tentatively reads TRBD1 or TRBD2 (5 bases each). The CDR3 consists of 16 residues. With 0 bases removed from V and 2 bases from J, the gap between germline ends came to 11 bases. Germline V CDR1 and CDR2: SGHNT, YYREEE (reference sequence). CDR3 amino acids: CASSLEGRGNTGELFF. The CDR3 DNA is TGTGCCAGCAGCTTGGAGGGACGGGGAAACACCGGGGAGCTGTTTTTT.

The DNA of the CDR3 is TGTGCCAGCAGCCGGGACACCTCCCAATATAATTCACCCCTCCACTTT. Protein sequence: CASSRDTSQYNSPLHF. The chain is built from TRBV6-6 and TRBJ1-6, with TRBD1 as a possible D gene (6 bases). CDR1 and CDR2 (germline): MNHNY, SVGAGI (reference sequence). Trimming took off 6 bases at V and 4 bases at J, with 16 bases between the two ends. The CDR3 sequence is 16 residues long.

This chain joins TRBV2 and TRBJ2-1, with 8 bases fitting TRBD1. After removal of 9 bases from V and 12 bases from J, the junction contained 7 bases not matched to a gene. Germline V gives CDR1 SNHLY, CDR2 FYNNEI. The CDR3 runs 11 residues. DNA for the CDR3: TGTGCCAGTGGGACAGGAACCGGGCAGTTCTTC. Encoded protein: CASGTGTGQFF.

In the case of this clone: It is unclear where the CDR3 begins or ends on the DNA, so no DNA is shown, and the CDR3 is as TCRdb lists it. This chain links TRBV21-1 with TRBJ2-7; TRBD2, as called in the table, went unchecked against the DNA. TRBV21-1 is described as a pseudogene. The CDR3 spans 15 residues, counting both ends. The CDR3 sequence is CASSSWGGGSYEQYF.

This chain uses TRBV6-5 with TRBJ1-6, with TRBD1 as a possible D gene (6 bases). With 7 bases removed from V and 10 bases from J, the gap between germline ends came to 14 bases. Germline CDR1 is MNHEY and CDR2 is SVGAGI. The CDR3 totals 13 residues. The CDR3 reads CASTSRGGSPLHF. The CDR3 DNA reads TGTGCCAGCACGAGCAGGGGTGGGTCACCCCTCCACTTT.

V and J are TRBV6-5 and TRBJ1-4, with D possibly matching TRBD1 (6 bases). The germline V gene encodes CDR1 MNHEY and CDR2 SVGAGI. CDR3 length equals 14 residues. The V gene lost 7 bases and the J gene lost 7 bases, with 16 bases spanning the gap. The CDR3 protein is CASKPGQSSEKLFF. The CDR3 DNA sequence: TGTGCCAGCAAGCCGGGACAATCGAGTGAAAAACTGTTTTTT.

This chain's CDR3 is CASSPVGNLDGNEQFF. The CDR3 coding sequence is TGTGCCAGCAGTCCCGTGGGGAATTTGGATGGCAATGAGCAGTTCTTC. V and J are TRBV28 and TRBJ2-1; no firm D call. The V end lost 5 bases, the J end lost 6 bases, and 20 bases lay between the germline ends. The CDR3 is 16 residues long. The germline V gene has CDR1 MDHEN and CDR2 SYDVKM.

The chain combines TRBV5-4 with TRBJ2-1; 10 nucleotides match TRBD2. Germline CDR1 and CDR2: SGHNT and YYREEE (reference sequence). The CDR3 has 15 amino acids. V lost 5 bases to trimming and J lost 8 bases; unmatched junction nucleotides: 10. The CDR3 nucleotides read TGTGCCAGCAGTAGTGCTAGCGGGAGCAGCGATGAGCAGTTCTTC. As protein: CASSSASGSSDEQFF.

The chain uses TRBV19 and TRBJ2-5; a weak D match, TRBD2 (5 bases). The V gene's germline CDR1 is LNHDA and CDR2 SQIVND (reference sequence). The CDR3 runs to 16 residues. V dropped 3 bases and J dropped 4 bases, with 18 bases sitting between them. Here the CDR3 DNA reads TGTGCCAGTAGTATTGAGGGCTCACCCCGGGGAGAGACCCAGTACTTC. Residues: CASSIEGSPRGETQYF.

This clone was detected once. The genes are TRBV30 and TRBJ2-7; TRBD1 agrees at 7 bases. Germline V gives CDR1 GTSNPN, CDR2 SVGIG (reference sequence). The trim removed 2 bases at V and 4 bases at J, leaving 11 bases unmatched. The CDR3 runs to 15 residues. CDR3 coding DNA: TGTGCCTGGAGTACAGCCCAGGGGGTTGGTTACGAGCAGTACTTC. Translated, it gives CAWSTAQGVGYEQYF.

This chain connects TRBV28 to TRBJ1-2; no reliable D call. The CDR3 extends over 14 amino acids. V lost 3 bases, J lost 8 bases, and 16 bases lay in between. In germline, CDR1 is MDHEN, CDR2 SYDVKM. The CDR3 is CASSFLGPNVGYTF. For the CDR3, the DNA is TGTGCCAGCAGTTTTTTAGGGCCTAACGTGGGCTACACCTTC.

The chain joins TRBV28 to TRBJ2-3, with TRBD2 matching over 10 bases. The junction had 7 bases not matched to a gene; V was cut back by 8 bases and J by 5 bases. There are 14 residues in the CDR3. The germline gives CDR1 MDHEN, CDR2 SYDVKM. CDR3 sequence: CASGGASGRDTQYF. The CDR3 DNA sequence: TGTGCCAGCGGGGGGGCTAGCGGGAGAGATACGCAGTATTTT. Drawing the rest from reference TRBV28 and TRBJ2-3, the complete variable domain is DVKVTQSSRYLVKRTGEKVFLECVQDMDHENMFWYRQDPGLGLRLIYFSYDVKMKEKGDIPEGYSVSREKKERFSLILESASTNQTSMYLCASGGASGRDTQYFGPGTRLTVL.

This rearrangement joins TRBV20-1 to TRBJ1-1; D uncertain. V was trimmed by 5 bases and J by 4 bases, leaving 8 bases between them. The germline CDR1 and CDR2 sequences are DFQATT and SNEGSKA (reference sequence). The CDR3 is 11 amino acids. The CDR3 region is CSAPSGTEAFF. The CDR3 DNA follows: TGCAGTGCTCCGTCGGGCACTGAAGCTTTCTTT.

Comment on this clone: This specimen includes other DNA sequences encoding the same CDR3. The rearrangement uses TRBV5-1 and TRBJ2-7; TRBD1 aligns across 8 bases. The CDR3 spans 14 residues. CDR1 SGHRS and CDR2 YFSETQ come from the germline V gene. J gave up 4 bases and V 4 bases, and 7 bases lay outside the gene matches. CDR3 sequence: CASSPGTGAYEQYF. CDR3 sequence (DNA): TGCGCCAGCAGCCCCGGGACAGGAGCTTACGAGCAGTACTTC.

Comment on this clone: This sample includes further DNA sequences coding for the same CDR3. The chain combines TRBV10-2 with TRBJ2-7; 15 bases are shared with TRBD2. CDR3 length: 14 amino acids. From germline, CDR1 is WSHSY and CDR2 SAAADI. The trim removed 6 bases at V and 5 bases at J, leaving 2 bases unmatched. Here the CDR3 DNA reads TGCGCCAGCAGCGGGACTAGCGGGAGGAACGAGCAGTACTTC. It is translated as CASSGTSGRNEQYF.

The chain joins TRBV28 to TRBJ2-7, with TRBD2 matching 11 bases. Germline V gives CDR1 MDHEN, CDR2 SYDVKM. The CDR3 covers 16 residues. The V gene end was trimmed by 7 bases and the J gene end by 2 bases; junction bases not matched to a gene: 10. The CDR3 protein is CASNEKIAGGPYEQYF. The DNA for the CDR3 is TGTGCCAGCAACGAAAAAATAGCGGGAGGGCCCTACGAGCAGTACTTC. Drawing the rest from reference TRBV28 and TRBJ2-7, the complete variable domain is DVKVTQSSRYLVKRTGEKVFLECVQDMDHENMFWYRQDPGLGLRLIYFSYDVKMKEKGDIPEGYSVSREKKERFSLILESASTNQTSMYLCASNEKIAGGPYEQYFGPGTRLTVT.

This chain uses TRBV6-6 with TRBJ1-1; D is possibly TRBD1 (5 bases). The germline V gene encodes CDR1 MNHNY and CDR2 SVGAGI (reference sequence). Trimming removed 6 bases at V and 5 bases at J, with 16 bases between. The CDR3 length is 14 residues. CDR3 protein: CASRSTSGVTEAFF. CDR3 nucleotide sequence: TGTGCCAGCAGAAGCACCTCGGGGGTGACTGAAGCTTTCTTT.

V usage is TRBV5-4 and J usage is TRBJ1-1; unclear D gene. The length of the CDR3 is 14 residues. Germline CDR1 is SGHNT and CDR2 is YYREEE (reference sequence). Trimming removed 6 bases from V and 3 bases from J, with 15 bases in between. The CDR3 region has the DNA TGTGCCAGCACCCACTTGGGCTCAGACACTGAAGCTTTCTTT. Translated, it gives CASTHLGSDTEAFF.

This clone was observed once. The chain combines TRBV27 with TRBJ2-4; D gene ambiguous. CDR1 MNHEY and CDR2 SMNVEV come from the germline V gene (reference sequence). CDR3 size: 16 residues. The V gene lost 2 bases and the J gene lost 0 bases, with 11 bases spanning the gap. CDR3 nucleotides: TGTGCCAGCAGTTTAAAACCGACTCAAGCCAAAAACATTCAGTACTTC. Its translation is CASSLKPTQAKNIQYF.

The chain uses TRBV6-4 and TRBJ2-5; weak D call: TRBD1 (6 bases). The J call may not be correct, given that the DNA end is closer to TRBJ2-7. The CDR3 is 16 amino acids. Germline CDR1 and CDR2: MRHNA and SNTAGT. CDR3 coding DNA: TGTGCCAGCAGTGCCCGTTACACAGGGAGCGTAGGCGAGCAGTACTTC. Translated: CASSARYTGSVGEQYF.

The chain links TRBV5-6 to TRBJ1-2; weak D call: TRBD1 (6 bases). Germline V gives CDR1 SGHDT, CDR2 YYEEEE. This CDR3 spans 15 amino acids. V was clipped by 3 bases and J by 0 bases, with 12 bases between them. CDR3 coding DNA: TGTGCCAGCAGCTGGACAGCAGCCACTAACTATGGCTACACCTTC. Translated, it gives CASSWTAATNYGYTF.

The chain carries TRBV5-1 and TRBJ2-2; TRBD2 might be the D (6 bases). This CDR3 has 15 residues. V lost 4 bases and J 4 bases, leaving 14 bases between the germline ends. Germline V gene lookup returns CDR1 SGHRS and CDR2 YFSETQ. The CDR3 region is CASSVRGTGTGELFF. The CDR3 nucleotides are TGCGCCAGCAGCGTCCGGGGGACTGGCACCGGGGAGCTGTTTTTT.

With respect to this clone: Other DNA sequences in this sample translate to the same CDR3. This rearrangement joins TRBV11-3 to TRBJ2-2, with 8 bases lining up with TRBD1. CDR1 SGHNT and CDR2 YENEEA come from the germline V gene. V was pared by 5 bases and J by 6 bases, with 5 bases of the junction left unmatched. The CDR3 sequence is 14 residues long. CDR3 sequence (DNA): TGTGCCAGCAGCCCTAGGACAGGGTCCGGGGAGCTGTTTTTT. Its translation is CASSPRTGSGELFF.

This chain joins TRBV6-1 and TRBJ1-2; 7 nucleotides match TRBD1. The V gene's germline CDR1 is MNHNS and CDR2 SASEGT. V was clipped by 4 bases and J by 2 bases; unmatched bases: 4. The CDR3 extends over 14 amino acids. The CDR3 DNA reads as TGTGCCAGCAGTGCGACAGGGAGGAACTATGGCTACACCTTC. This sequence encodes CASSATGRNYGYTF.

This clone showed up just once. This rearrangement joins TRBV27 to TRBJ2-7, with 12 bases aligning to TRBD1. J was trimmed by 4 bases and V by 5 bases; bases with no gene match: 6. CDR3 length: 15 amino acids. Germline loops: CDR1 MNHEY, CDR2 SMNVEV (reference sequence). CDR3 protein: CASSLQGQGAYEQYF. CDR3 nucleotides: TGTGCCAGCAGTCTTCAGGGACAGGGGGCTTACGAGCAGTACTTC.

Details on this clone: The same CDR3 also results from other DNA sequences found in this sample. The CDR3 region has the DNA TGTGCCAGCAGTTGGGACCGAAGGAACACTGAAGCTTTCTTT. Protein product: CASSWDRRNTEAFF. The chain carries TRBV28 and TRBJ1-1; tentative D call: TRBD1 (5 bases). Germline V gives CDR1 MDHEN, CDR2 SYDVKM. V shed 4 bases and J shed 1 base, with 10 bases lying between them. The CDR3 consists of 14 residues. The entire variable domain, with the rest obtained from reference TRBV28 and TRBJ1-1, is as follows: DVKVTQSSRYLVKRTGEKVFLECVQDMDHENMFWYRQDPGLGLRLIYFSYDVKMKEKGDIPEGYSVSREKKERFSLILESASTNQTSMYLCASSWDRRNTEAFFGQGTRLTVV.